This entry lists 3 T cell receptor beta chains sequenced from one sample in a study of shared clonotypes between healthy human individuals (dated by TCRdb to 2020 to 2022). Libraries were prepared through the immunoSEQ multiplex PCR assay. TCRdb holds this immuneACCESS table with in-frame rearrangements only. Some clones are missing; in checked studies, unresolved V genes explain under half, and the rest has no known cause. Recorded for this sample are some 2 million clones; 85% to 95% of them occurred a single time. The biggest ten clones account for 0.1% to 0.15% of the sample. Sequenced: naive CD4+ T cells sorted from blood. What this sample's cell subset or site label stands for: CD45RA+ positively selected. These receptor sequences come from a man aged 18-30 years in good health.

The genes are TRBV2 and TRBJ1-5; D gene uncertain. Trimming left V 2 bases short and J 4 bases short, with 12 bases between. CDR1 is SNHLY and CDR2 is FYNNEI in the germline V gene. The CDR3 has 15 amino acids. CDR3 nucleotide sequence: TGTGCCAGCAGTGAAATTGGCTCCTTGAATCAGCCCCAGCATTTT. Translation gives CASSEIGSLNQPQHF.

V usage is TRBV2 and J usage is TRBJ2-4, with TRBD1 matching 8 bases. Germline loops: CDR1 SNHLY, CDR2 FYNNEI. This CDR3 contains 15 residues. J lost 8 bases, V lost 6 bases, and 12 bases had no gene match. The CDR3: CASRGTGPNRYIQYF. For the CDR3, the DNA is TGTGCCAGCAGGGGGACAGGTCCTAATAGGTACATTCAGTACTTC.

This clone was counted ten times or more. The same CDR3 also results from other DNA sequences found in this sample. J is TRBJ2-7 and V is TRBV11-2, with D possibly TRBD1 on 6 matching bases. Germline CDR1 and CDR2: SGHAT and FQNNGV. CDR3 size: 13 residues. Trimming removed 6 bases at V and 5 bases at J, with 14 bases between. The CDR3 reads CASRETGFHEQYF. The CDR3 coding sequence is TGTGCCAGCAGAGAAACAGGGTTCCACGAGCAGTACTTC.